This TCR beta chain was documented in a study of T cells after yellow fever vaccination (dated by TCRdb to about 2019). Study-wide context: The SMART-Seq v4 Ultra Low Input RNA kit was used to prepare libraries from fractions with low cell numbers. To track T-cell clones before and after primary and booster YFV17D yellow fever vaccination, bulk TCR alpha and beta repertoires were sequenced longitudinally. Two healthy male donors, one aged 18 to 29 and one aged 30 to 40 years, made up the cohort. Blood samples were taken at several timepoints before and after primary and secondary immunization, and bulk PBMC replicates and cell subsets were isolated. Study-level results and caveats: After the booster, most of the clones that had expanded following primary vaccination were detected again (roughly 96% of CD4 and around 87% of CD8), which suggests that memory was broadly maintained. Compared with the primary T-cell response, the secondary T-cell response was faster but weaker, reaching its peak on day 5 rather than on day 15. Computational filtering was required because FACS-sorted repertoires could contain abundant contaminating clonotypes from the bulk population. Because only two donors were included in the study, the extent to which the findings can be generalized is limited. A small fraction of clonotypes showed up in both the CD4 and CD8 compartments, probably as a result of convergent recombination.

TCR cDNA was synthesized by 5'RACE template switching, which introduced a universal primer site and unique molecular identifiers. cDNA synthesis was primed from both the TCR alpha and TCR beta constant segments. Library amplification involved two PCR steps, and the second step added sample barcodes and sequencing adapters. Sequencing of libraries was performed on Illumina HiSeq 2500 (2x100 bp) or NovaSeq (2x150 bp). The original pipeline was this. MIGEC handled demultiplexing of reads and collapsing into UMI consensus sequences, while MiXCR performed V(D)J alignment. Vaccine-responding clonotypes were defined with edgeR using replicate PBMC samples, requiring FDR below 0.01 and a log2 fold change above 5 up to day 15. Bulk clonotypes were assigned CD4 or CD8 identity according to which sequenced CD4 or CD8 repertoire held them at higher abundance. The public reads were run again by TCRdb, first through fastp at Q25 and then through MiXCR, and only productive beta chains were kept. Every distinct CDR3 protein forms one entry, paired with its most common genes and DNA. The V and J calls were determined by TCRdb, not by the authors. This sample gives approximately 580,000 distinct CDR3 sequences in total; about 17% of them show up just once. 15% to 20% of the sample is taken by the ten largest.

The sample's treatment or condition, from its label and the paper: live attenuated yellow fever vaccine strain. At each blood-draw timepoint, two biological replicates of bulk PBMCs were collected. A standard Ficoll-Paque protocol was used to isolate PBMCs from peripheral blood. TriZol was used to extract RNA from bulk PBMCs, CD4 and CD8 fractions, and dextramer-positive and dextramer-negative fractions. Details on this clonotype: Its cognate antigen has yet to be identified. No much larger clonotype is one base removed from it; base qualities were not supplied.

The source is a man between 18 and 35 years old who received the YFV17D yellow fever vaccine. The sequenced sample was PBMCs, obtained less than 6 days after the first yellow fever vaccination.

The sequence in DNA is TGTGCCAGCAGCTCCGGGACGGGTTTCGGAAACACCATATATTTT. The encoded protein is CASSSGTGFGNTIYF. This sequence uses TRBV5-6 and TRBJ1-3; tentative D gene TRBD1, with 5 bases matching. CDR1 SGHDT and CDR2 YYEEEE were looked up in the germline V gene. Including cysteine and phenylalanine, the CDR3 has 15 amino acids. Here the CDR3 DNA is all that survives: 45 bases in frame from base 1. The V and J ends are trimmed by 3 bases and 4 bases, leaving 14 bases between them.